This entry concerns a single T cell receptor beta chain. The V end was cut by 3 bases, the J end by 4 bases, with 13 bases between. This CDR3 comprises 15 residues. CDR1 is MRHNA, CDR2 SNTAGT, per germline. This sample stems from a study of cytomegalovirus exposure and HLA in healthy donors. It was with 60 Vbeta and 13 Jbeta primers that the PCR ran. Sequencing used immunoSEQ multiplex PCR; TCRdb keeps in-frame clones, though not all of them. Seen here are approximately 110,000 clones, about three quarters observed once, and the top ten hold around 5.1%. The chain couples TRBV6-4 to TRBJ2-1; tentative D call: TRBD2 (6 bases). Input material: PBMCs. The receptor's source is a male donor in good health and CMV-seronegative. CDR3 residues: CASSEVAETYNEQFF. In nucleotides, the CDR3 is TGTGCCAGCAGTGAAGTAGCGGAAACATACAATGAGCAGTTCTTC.